One sample yielded the 23 T cell receptor beta chains listed below, sequenced in a study of T cells in localized non-small cell lung cancer. The method was immunoSEQ multiplex PCR; TCRdb's version includes in-frame clones alone and lacks a portion of them. The table records about a thousand clones, around 35% of them present only once. The material was normal lung tissue next to the tumor, obtained before any cancer treatment. Source of these receptors: a female donor older than 55 with stage III squamous cell lung carcinoma.

The sample holds a few counts of this clone. The gene calls are TRBV10-1 and TRBJ1-3, with TRBD1 as a possible D gene (5 bases). Trimming stripped 6 bases from V and 0 bases from J, with 6 bases between. The germline CDR1 and CDR2 sequences are WNHNN and SYGVQD (reference sequence). This CDR3 spans 13 amino acids. The CDR3 bases are TGCGCCAGCAGGGGGGTCTCTGGAAACACCATATATTTT. It is translated as CASRGVSGNTIYF.

This clone was detected a few times. The J gene is TRBJ1-1, the V gene TRBV6-8; D is possibly TRBD1 (5 bases). V shed 0 bases and J shed 5 bases, with 16 bases lying between them. This CDR3 has 16 amino acids. Germline V CDR1 and CDR2: MNHGY, SAAAGT. The CDR3 region has the DNA TGTGCCAGCAGTTACTCAAGACGGGGGAAGGGGACTGAAGCTTTCTTT. Amino acid sequence: CASSYSRRGKGTEAFF.

V and J are TRBV28 and TRBJ1-1; 8 bases fit TRBD1. The V segment lost 4 bases and the J segment 8 bases; nucleotides outside the gene matches: 18. The CDR3 sequence is 17 residues long. Germline loops: CDR1 MDHEN, CDR2 SYDVKM. CDR3 nucleotide sequence: TGTGCCAGCAGTTCCTCCCCGACAGGGGCGCGCTTAGGGGAAGCTTTCTTT. Translating gives CASSSSPTGARLGEAFF.

This CDR3 reads CAWSLGLAETQYF. In DNA, the CDR3 is TGTGCCTGGTCCTTGGGACTAGCGGAGACCCAGTACTTC. This sequence joins TRBV30 and TRBJ2-5, with 10 bases fitting TRBD2. The CDR3 covers 13 residues. V lost 5 bases, J lost 5 bases, and 5 bases stayed unmatched. Germline CDR1 and CDR2: GTSNPN and SVGIG (reference sequence). Full variable domain (rest looked up from reference TRBV30 and TRBJ2-5): SQTIHQWPATLVQPVGSPLSLECTVEGTSNPNLYWYRQAAGRGLQLLFYSVGIGQISSEVPQNLSASRPQDRQFILSSKKLLLSDSGFYLCAWSLGLAETQYFGPGTRLLVL.

This clone was counted between two and nine times. V gene TRBV1 combines with J gene TRBJ1-1. TRBV1 is marked as a pseudogene. The CDR3 is made up of 13 amino acids. CDR3 in DNA: TGCGCCAGCAGCCAAGAGGTCTTCACTGAAGCTTTCTTT. As protein: CASSQEVFTEAFF.

The rearrangement joins TRBV5-1 to TRBJ1-2, with TRBD1 matching over 8 bases. With V trimmed by 4 bases and J by 6 bases, 11 bases remained unmatched. CDR3 size: 15 residues. In germline, CDR1 is SGHRS, CDR2 YFSETQ. CDR3 residues: CASSAGQGAFDGYTF. As DNA, the CDR3 is TGCGCCAGCAGCGCTGGACAGGGAGCTTTTGATGGCTACACCTTC.

This chain uses TRBV11-3 with TRBJ1-5; TRBD1 aligns across 7 bases. This CDR3 has 15 residues. Germline V CDR1 and CDR2: SGHNT, YENEEA. V was pared by 5 bases and J by 2 bases, with 6 bases of the junction left unmatched. The CDR3 loop reads CASSAGTVGNQPQHF. The CDR3 bases are TGTGCCAGCAGCGCAGGGACAGTCGGCAATCAGCCCCAGCATTTT.

This clone was counted between two and nine times. J is TRBJ2-2 and V is TRBV6-8, with 8 bases that match TRBD2. V trimming: 5 bases; J trimming: 5 bases; junction bases outside the gene matches: 4. The CDR3 is 14 residues long. Germline V gives CDR1 MNHGY, CDR2 SAAAGT. The CDR3 protein is CASSVAGGTGELFF. CDR3 in DNA: TGTGCCAGCAGTGTTGCGGGAGGAACCGGGGAGCTGTTTTTT.

There are a few counts of this clone. The chain links TRBV19 to TRBJ1-1; the D gene is possibly TRBD1 (5 bases). CDR3 length: 15 amino acids. Germline V lookup: CDR1 LNHDA, CDR2 SQIVND (reference sequence). V gave up 7 bases and J gave up 3 bases, with 18 bases separating them. Here the CDR3 DNA reads TGTGCCAGTAAGAAGCTCGGGGGAATTGACACTGAAGCTTTCTTT. This translates into CASKKLGGIDTEAFF.

This chain links TRBV30 with TRBJ1-6; D gene ambiguous. The CDR3 spans 13 residues. V lost 4 bases to trimming and J lost 5 bases, with 9 bases between them. The germline gives CDR1 GTSNPN, CDR2 SVGIG (reference sequence). The CDR3 DNA reads TGTGCCTGGACACAATTGAATAATTCACCCCTCCACTTT. Amino acids: CAWTQLNNSPLHF.

V is TRBV28 and J is TRBJ2-7; TRBD2 matches 9 bases. The ends lost 10 bases at V and 2 bases at J; junction bases unmatched: 9. Germline CDR1 is MDHEN and CDR2 is SYDVKM. The CDR3 length is 14 residues. As DNA, the CDR3 is TGTGCCATCACACCGGGCGGGAGGGCCTACGAGCAGTACTTC. Translated: CAITPGGRAYEQYF.

This clone is termed medium-sized. The CDR3 DNA follows: TGTGCCAGCAGCCCCCAGGGGAGGAGCTACGAGCAGTACTTC. Protein product: CASSPQGRSYEQYF. The chain couples TRBV11-3 to TRBJ2-7, with D perhaps matching TRBD1 or TRBD2 (6 bases each). Trimming took 5 bases from V and 3 from J, leaving 14 bases between them. The CDR3 totals 14 residues. Germline CDR1 reads SGHNT; CDR2 reads YENEEA.

The chain links TRBV19 to TRBJ2-1; no clear D. The V and J ends lost 4 bases and 8 bases respectively, with 12 bases between them. Germline V gives CDR1 LNHDA, CDR2 SQIVND (reference sequence). This CDR3 region has 13 residues. The CDR3 DNA reads TGTGCCAGTAGTAGAGTCAGTGGGGATGAGCAGTTCTTC. Amino acid sequence: CASSRVSGDEQFF.

This rearrangement joins TRBV19 to TRBJ2-2; D perhaps matches TRBD2 (6 bases). The CDR3 runs 16 residues. Trimming shortened V by 6 bases and J by 2 bases, and 16 bases separated the two germline ends. Germline V gene data show CDR1 as LNHDA and CDR2 as SQIVND (reference sequence). CDR3 nucleotide sequence: TGTGCCAGTAGGACGGCGGGACGGCGTAACACCGGGGAGCTGTTTTTT. Its protein product is CASRTAGRRNTGELFF.

V is TRBV19 and J is TRBJ2-2; 13 bases are a match to TRBD2. The CDR3 extends over 18 amino acids. Germline-derived CDR1 and CDR2 are LNHDA and SQIVND (reference sequence). With 6 bases clipped from V and 4 bases from J, the junction kept 11 bases outside the gene matches. In DNA form, the CDR3 reads TGTGCCAGTAGCCCATTGGGAGGACTAGCGGGAGTCACCGGGGAGCTGTTTTTT. Translating gives CASSPLGGLAGVTGELFF.

Sample share makes this clone medium-sized. The genes are TRBV11-3 and TRBJ2-1; D gene ambiguous. The CDR3 runs 14 residues. The germline gives CDR1 SGHNT, CDR2 YENEEA. Trimming cost V 5 bases and J 10 bases, with 18 bases left between them. CDR3 loop: CASSPPPLKTEQFF. The CDR3 DNA is TGTGCCAGCAGCCCACCTCCATTGAAGACCGAGCAGTTCTTC.

The chain joins TRBV9 to TRBJ1-1; tentative D call: TRBD1 (5 bases). Per germline, CDR1 SGDLS and CDR2 YYNGEE. The CDR3 is 14 residues long. V was clipped by 0 bases and J by 1 base, with 7 bases between them. The CDR3 DNA reads TGTGCCAGCAGCGTAGACGGGGGGAACACTGAAGCTTTCTTT. Its protein product is CASSVDGGNTEAFF.

The chain has TRBV19 and TRBJ1-1; TRBD1 might be the D (5 bases). Trimming shortened V by 5 bases and J by 1 base, and 11 bases separated the two germline ends. Germline V lookup: CDR1 LNHDA, CDR2 SQIVND (reference sequence). The CDR3 runs 14 residues. The CDR3, as DNA: TGTGCCAGTAGTTCACAGGCACGGAACACTGAAGCTTTCTTT. Amino acid sequence: CASSSQARNTEAFF.

By share of the sample, this clone is large (0.1 to 1%). V and J are TRBV19 and TRBJ2-5; the match to TRBD2 covers 15 bases. CDR3 length equals 15 residues. With 7 bases clipped from V and 4 bases from J, the junction kept 4 bases outside the gene matches. Germline V gene lookup returns CDR1 LNHDA and CDR2 SQIVND (reference sequence). The CDR3 DNA reads TGTGCCAGTAAACCGGGACTAGCGGGGGGAGAGACCCAGTACTTC. Its translation: CASKPGLAGGETQYF.

The CDR3 here is CATSRDQKTPYSYEQYF. The CDR3 nucleotides read TGTGCCACCAGCAGAGATCAGAAAACGCCCTACTCCTACGAGCAGTACTTC. This chain links TRBV15 with TRBJ2-7; no definite D call. The V end was cut by 0 bases, the J end by 0 bases, with 15 bases between. The CDR3 has 17 amino acids. Per the germline V gene, CDR1 is LNHNV and CDR2 is YYDKDF (reference sequence).

The J gene is TRBJ1-2, the V gene TRBV28; no clear D. The CDR3 covers 14 residues. Deletions cut 1 base from V and 5 bases from J, with 11 bases between. Germline CDR1 MDHEN, CDR2 SYDVKM. The CDR3 region is CASSLSVRIYGYTF. As DNA, the CDR3 is TGTGCCAGCAGTTTATCAGTTCGAATTTATGGCTACACCTTC.

This clone is medium-sized. The chain employs TRBV6-8 and TRBJ2-5, with D perhaps TRBD1 (7 bases). This CDR3 contains 15 residues. V was trimmed by 7 bases and J by 1 base, leaving 16 bases between them. Germline V gene data show CDR1 as MNHGY and CDR2 as SAAAGT. In DNA, the CDR3 is TGTGCCAGCACCCGCAGGGGGGACTTCCAAGAGACCCAGTACTTC. Translating gives CASTRRGDFQETQYF.

The CDR3 reads CASSRRADTEAFF. The CDR3 DNA follows: TGTGCCAGCAGTAGGAGGGCGGACACTGAAGCTTTCTTT. The V gene is TRBV7-1, the J gene TRBJ1-1; the D is unclear. TRBV7-1 is recorded as an ORF, its role being uncertain. Trimming removed 6 bases from V and 3 bases from J, with 11 bases in between. This CDR3 spans 13 amino acids.